This T cell receptor beta chain was captured by sequencing in a study of blood T cell repertoires in COVID-19. Study information: T cells, B-cell-depleted T cells, or PBMCs supplied cDNA or gDNA.

Seattle participants joined during active infection and were tracked over time. Original processing methods: Amplification with reference gene primers provided the estimates of nucleated cell counts. Some clones are missing from TCRdb's copy, which holds only in-frame ones; the method was immunoSEQ multiplex PCR. The V and J calls and clone size are taken from that table; D and trimming were inferred from the DNA. Seen here are 50,000 or so clones, 70% to 85% observed once, and the top ten hold roughly 12%. The CDR3 totals 13 residues. With 2 bases removed from V and 3 bases from J, the gap between germline ends came to 7 bases. Germline V gene data show CDR1 as MNHEY and CDR2 as SVGAGI.

This sequence was found in an elderly man with COVID-19, enrolled during active disease. V gene TRBV6-5 combines with J gene TRBJ1-1; D is possibly TRBD1 (5 bases). The material sequenced was peripheral blood. Here the CDR3 reads CASSYEQDTEAFF. The CDR3 DNA sequence: TGTGCCAGCAGTTACGAACAGGACACTGAAGCTTTCTTT.